Here is one TCR beta chain with its context. The source of the sample is a study of blood T cell repertoires in COVID-19. This CDR3 comprises 15 residues. Per the germline V gene, CDR1 is MNHEY and CDR2 is SVGAGI. The V and J ends lost 0 bases and 7 bases respectively, with 10 bases between them. Participants were aged roughly 18 to 90 years from more than 20 US areas. Cohort allocation depended upon clinical history that participants reported. Repertoires were generated with immunoSEQ multiplex PCR, while TCRdb's copy carries only in-frame clones and drops some. Counted here are about 140,000 clones, roughly 80% occurring once; the ten biggest clones make up under 2%.

Sequencing used PBMCs or T cells enriched from blood (not recorded which). This chain uses TRBV6-5 with TRBJ1-6, with D unresolved. The receptor comes from a woman aged 18-29 years who had been exposed to COVID-19. The CDR3 DNA is TGTGCCAGCAGTTACTCGATTCTCGGGAATTCACCCCTCCACTTT. Translated, it gives CASSYSILGNSPLHF.